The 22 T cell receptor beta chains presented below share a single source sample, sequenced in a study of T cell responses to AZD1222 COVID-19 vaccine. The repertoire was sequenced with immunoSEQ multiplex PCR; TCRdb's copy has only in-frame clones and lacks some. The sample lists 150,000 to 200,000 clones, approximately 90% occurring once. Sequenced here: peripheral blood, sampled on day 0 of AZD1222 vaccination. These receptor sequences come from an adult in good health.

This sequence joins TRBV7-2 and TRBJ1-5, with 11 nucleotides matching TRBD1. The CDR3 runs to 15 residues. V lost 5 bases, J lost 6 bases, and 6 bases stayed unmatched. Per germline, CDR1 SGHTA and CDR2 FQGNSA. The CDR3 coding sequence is TGTGCCAGCAGCCCTTTAGGGACAGGGGGTCAGCCCCAGCATTTT. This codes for CASSPLGTGGQPQHF.

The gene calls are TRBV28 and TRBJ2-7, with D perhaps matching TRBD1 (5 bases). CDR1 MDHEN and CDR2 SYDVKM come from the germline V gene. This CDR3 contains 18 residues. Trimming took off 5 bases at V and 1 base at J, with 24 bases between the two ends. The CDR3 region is CASSPSRFGHILSYEQYF. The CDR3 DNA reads TGTGCCAGCAGTCCATCGCGGTTCGGACACATATTATCCTACGAGCAGTACTTC.

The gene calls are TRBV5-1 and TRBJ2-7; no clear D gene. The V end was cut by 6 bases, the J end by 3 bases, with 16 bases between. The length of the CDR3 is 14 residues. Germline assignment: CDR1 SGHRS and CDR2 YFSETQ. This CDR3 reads CASKLGLGGYEQYF. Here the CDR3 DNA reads TGCGCCAGCAAACTTGGCCTAGGTGGCTACGAGCAGTACTTC.

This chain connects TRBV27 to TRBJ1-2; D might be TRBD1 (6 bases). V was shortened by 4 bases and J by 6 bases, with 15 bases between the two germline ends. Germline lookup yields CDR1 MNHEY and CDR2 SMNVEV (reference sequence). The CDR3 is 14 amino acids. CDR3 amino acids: CASSYAEGEDGYTF. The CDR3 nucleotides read TGTGCCAGCAGTTATGCGGAGGGGGAGGATGGCTACACCTTC.

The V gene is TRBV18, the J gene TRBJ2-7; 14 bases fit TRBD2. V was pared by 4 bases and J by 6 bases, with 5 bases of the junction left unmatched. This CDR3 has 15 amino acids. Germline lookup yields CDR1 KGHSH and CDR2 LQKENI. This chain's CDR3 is CASSRGLAGDREQYF. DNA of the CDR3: TGTGCCAGCTCACGGGGACTAGCGGGAGATCGCGAGCAGTACTTC.

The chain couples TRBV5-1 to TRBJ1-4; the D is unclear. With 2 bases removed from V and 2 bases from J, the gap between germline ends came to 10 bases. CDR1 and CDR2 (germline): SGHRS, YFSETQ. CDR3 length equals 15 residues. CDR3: CASSFFAGTNEKLFF. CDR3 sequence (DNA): TGCGCCAGCAGCTTCTTCGCTGGCACTAATGAAAAACTGTTTTTT.

The CDR3 coding sequence is TGTGCCAGCATCCGGCGGGGGCGCTATGGCTACACCTTC. It is translated as CASIRRGRYGYTF. The chain links TRBV28 to TRBJ1-2; tentative D call: TRBD1 (6 bases). This CDR3 has 13 residues. V was trimmed by 7 bases and J by 4 bases, leaving 13 bases between them. CDR1 and CDR2 from the germline V gene are MDHEN and SYDVKM.

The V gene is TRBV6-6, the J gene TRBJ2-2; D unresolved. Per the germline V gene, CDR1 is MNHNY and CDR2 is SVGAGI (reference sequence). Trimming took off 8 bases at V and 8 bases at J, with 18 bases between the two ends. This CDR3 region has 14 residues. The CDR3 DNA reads TGTGCCAGCTCCCTAATAGGGTCCAGGGGGGAGCTGTTTTTT. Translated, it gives CASSLIGSRGELFF.

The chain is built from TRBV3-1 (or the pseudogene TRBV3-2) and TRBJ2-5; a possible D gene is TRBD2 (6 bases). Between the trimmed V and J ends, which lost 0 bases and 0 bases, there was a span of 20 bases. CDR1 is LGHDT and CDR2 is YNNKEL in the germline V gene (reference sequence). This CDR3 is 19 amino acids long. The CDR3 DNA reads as TGTGCCAGCAGCCAAGATAACTGGTGGGCGGGGTCGTACCAAGAGACCCAGTACTTC. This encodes CASSQDNWWAGSYQETQYF.

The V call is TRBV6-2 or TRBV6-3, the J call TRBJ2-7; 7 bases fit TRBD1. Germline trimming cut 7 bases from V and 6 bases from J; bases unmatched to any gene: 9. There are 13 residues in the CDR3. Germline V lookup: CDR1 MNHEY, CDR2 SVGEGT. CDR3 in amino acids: CASTPGQMAEQYF. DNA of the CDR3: TGTGCCAGCACCCCGGGACAGATGGCCGAGCAGTACTTC.

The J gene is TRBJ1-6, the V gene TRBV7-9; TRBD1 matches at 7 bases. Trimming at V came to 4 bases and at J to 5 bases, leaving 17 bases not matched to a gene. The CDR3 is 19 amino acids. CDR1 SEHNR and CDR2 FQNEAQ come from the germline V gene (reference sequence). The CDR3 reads CASSSAPYRGPLDNSPLHF. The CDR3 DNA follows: TGTGCCAGCAGCTCGGCACCGTACAGGGGCCCCCTGGATAATTCACCCCTCCACTTT.

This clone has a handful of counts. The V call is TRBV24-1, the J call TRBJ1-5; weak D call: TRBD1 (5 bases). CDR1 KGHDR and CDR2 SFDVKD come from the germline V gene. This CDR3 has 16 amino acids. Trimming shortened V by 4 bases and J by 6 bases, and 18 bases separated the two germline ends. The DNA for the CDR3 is TGTGCCACCAGTGAGCCCGGGACGGAAGGGCGTCAGCCCCAGCATTTT. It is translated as CATSEPGTEGRQPQHF.

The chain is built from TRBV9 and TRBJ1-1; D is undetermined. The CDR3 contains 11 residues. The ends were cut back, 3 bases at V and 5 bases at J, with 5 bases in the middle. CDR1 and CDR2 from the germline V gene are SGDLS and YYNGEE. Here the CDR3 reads CASSDGTEAFF. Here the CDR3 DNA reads TGTGCCAGCAGCGATGGGACTGAAGCTTTCTTT.

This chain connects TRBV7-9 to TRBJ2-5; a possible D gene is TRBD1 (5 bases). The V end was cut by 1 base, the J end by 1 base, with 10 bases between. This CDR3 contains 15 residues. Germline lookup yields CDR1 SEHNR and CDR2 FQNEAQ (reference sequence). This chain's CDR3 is CASSLVGQPQETQYF. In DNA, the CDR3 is TGTGCCAGCAGCTTAGTGGGGCAACCCCAAGAGACCCAGTACTTC.

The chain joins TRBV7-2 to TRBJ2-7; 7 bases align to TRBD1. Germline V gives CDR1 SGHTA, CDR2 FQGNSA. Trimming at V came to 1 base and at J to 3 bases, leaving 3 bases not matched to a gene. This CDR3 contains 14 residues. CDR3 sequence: CASSLEGTDYEQYF. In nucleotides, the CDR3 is TGTGCCAGCAGCTTAGAAGGGACAGACTACGAGCAGTACTTC.

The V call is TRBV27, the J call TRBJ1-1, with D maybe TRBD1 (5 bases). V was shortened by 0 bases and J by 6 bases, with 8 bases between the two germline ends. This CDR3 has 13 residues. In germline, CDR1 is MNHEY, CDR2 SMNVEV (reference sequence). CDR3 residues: CASSLSKGSEAFF. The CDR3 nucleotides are TGTGCCAGCAGTTTATCGAAGGGGTCTGAAGCTTTCTTT.

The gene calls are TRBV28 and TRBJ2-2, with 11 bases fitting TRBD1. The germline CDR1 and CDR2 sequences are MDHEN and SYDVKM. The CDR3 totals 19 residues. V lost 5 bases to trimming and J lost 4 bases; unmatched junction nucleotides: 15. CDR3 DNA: TGTGCCAGCAGTCACCCGCGGACAGGGGGCCTAGTGGGCACCGGGGAGCTGTTTTTT. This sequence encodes CASSHPRTGGLVGTGELFF.

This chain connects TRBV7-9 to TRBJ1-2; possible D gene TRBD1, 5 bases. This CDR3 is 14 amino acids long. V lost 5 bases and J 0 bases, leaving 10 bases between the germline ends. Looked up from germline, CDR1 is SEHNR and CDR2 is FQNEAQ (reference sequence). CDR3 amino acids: CASSPDRANYGYTF. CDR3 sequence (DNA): TGTGCCAGCAGCCCTGACAGAGCTAACTATGGCTACACCTTC.

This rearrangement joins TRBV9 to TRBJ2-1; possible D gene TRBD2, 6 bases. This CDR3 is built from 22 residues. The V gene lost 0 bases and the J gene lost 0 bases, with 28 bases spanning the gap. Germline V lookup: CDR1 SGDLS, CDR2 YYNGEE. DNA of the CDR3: TGTGCCAGCAGCGTAGTGAGGACCCGACTAGAACGACAAAGCAGCTCCTACAATGAGCAGTTCTTC. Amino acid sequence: CASSVVRTRLERQSSSYNEQFF.

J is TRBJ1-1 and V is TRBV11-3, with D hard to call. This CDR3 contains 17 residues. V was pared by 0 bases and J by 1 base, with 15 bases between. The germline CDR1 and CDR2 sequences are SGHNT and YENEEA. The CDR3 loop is CASSLDQWAEQNTEAFF. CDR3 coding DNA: TGTGCCAGCAGCTTAGATCAGTGGGCAGAGCAGAACACTGAAGCTTTCTTT.

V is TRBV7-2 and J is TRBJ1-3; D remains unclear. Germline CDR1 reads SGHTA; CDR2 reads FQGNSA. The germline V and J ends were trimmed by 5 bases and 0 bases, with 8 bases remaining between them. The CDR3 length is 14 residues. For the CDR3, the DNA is TGTGCCAGCAGCCCGGTTAGCTCTGGAAACACCATATATTTT. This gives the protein CASSPVSSGNTIYF.

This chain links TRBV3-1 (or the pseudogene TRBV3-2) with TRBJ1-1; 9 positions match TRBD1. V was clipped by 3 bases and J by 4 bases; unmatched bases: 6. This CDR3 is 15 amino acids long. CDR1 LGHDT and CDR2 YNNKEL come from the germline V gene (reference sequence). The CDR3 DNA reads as TGTGCCAGCAGCCACCTTGGACAGGGGTCCACTGAAGCTTTCTTT. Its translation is CASSHLGQGSTEAFF.